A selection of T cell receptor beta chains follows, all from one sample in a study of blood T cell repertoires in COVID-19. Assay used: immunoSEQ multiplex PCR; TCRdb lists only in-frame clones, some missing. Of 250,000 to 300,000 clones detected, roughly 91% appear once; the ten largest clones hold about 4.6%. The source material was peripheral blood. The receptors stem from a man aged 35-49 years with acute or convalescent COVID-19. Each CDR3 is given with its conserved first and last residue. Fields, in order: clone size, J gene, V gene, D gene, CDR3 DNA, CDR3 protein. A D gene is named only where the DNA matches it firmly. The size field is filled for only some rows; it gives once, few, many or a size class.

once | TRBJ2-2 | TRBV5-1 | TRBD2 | TGCGCCAGCAGAAGCGGGGCCAGGAACACCGGGGAGCTGTTTTTT | CASRSGARNTGELFF
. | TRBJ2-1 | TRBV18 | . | TGTGCCAGCTCACCCCTCGGGGGGCCGAGTGAGCAGTTCTTC | CASSPLGGPSEQFF
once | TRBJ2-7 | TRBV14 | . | TGTGCCAGCAGCCAAGAATCCGTTCCCTCCTACGAGCAGTACTTC | CASSQESVPSYEQYF
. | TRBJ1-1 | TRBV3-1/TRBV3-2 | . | TGTGCCAGCAGCCAGTTCATGAACACTGAAGCTTTCTTT | CASSQFMNTEAFF
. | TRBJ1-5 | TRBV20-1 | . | TGCAGTGCTAGTAAAACAGGGTGGGAGCCCCAGCATTTT | CSASKTGWEPQHF
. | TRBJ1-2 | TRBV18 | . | TGTGCCAGCTCAGGTACCCGGGACATTAACTATGGCTACACCTTC | CASSGTRDINYGYTF
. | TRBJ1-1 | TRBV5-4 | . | TGTGCCAGCAGCTCCTCGTGGGGGACAAGGTACGTAGGCACTGAAGCTTTCTTT | CASSSSWGTRYVGTEAFF
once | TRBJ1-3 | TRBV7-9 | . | TGTGCCAGCAGCTCACAGGATCCTGGAAACACCATATATTTT | CASSSQDPGNTIYF
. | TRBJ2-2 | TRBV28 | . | TGTGCCAGCAGCCCCCAACCTACGGGGGGCTGGGACACCGGGGAGCTGTTTTTT | CASSPQPTGGWDTGELFF
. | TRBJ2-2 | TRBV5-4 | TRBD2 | TGTGCCAGCAGCTTCGGACTAGCGGGGTACACCGGGGAGCTGTTTTTT | CASSFGLAGYTGELFF
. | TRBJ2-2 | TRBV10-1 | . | TGCGCCACCTCCGCAGGGGGGATCGACACCGGGGAGCTGTTTTTT | CATSAGGIDTGELFF
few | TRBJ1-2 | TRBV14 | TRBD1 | TGTGCCAGCAGCCCCCGACAGGGGGCAAGTTATGGCTACACCTTC | CASSPRQGASYGYTF
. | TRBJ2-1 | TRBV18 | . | TGTGCCAGCTCACCGATCAGGGAAAATGAGCAGTTCTTC | CASSPIRENEQFF
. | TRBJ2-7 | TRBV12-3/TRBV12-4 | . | TGTGCCAGCAGTCCGCGAACCTACGAGCAGTACTTC | CASSPRTYEQYF
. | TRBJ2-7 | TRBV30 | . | TGTGCCTGGAGACAGGCCTACGAGCAGTACTTC | CAWRQAYEQYF
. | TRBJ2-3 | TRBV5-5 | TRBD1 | TGTGCCAGCAGCACCGACTGGGACAGGCGTCTATGGCATTTT | CASSTDWDRRLWHF
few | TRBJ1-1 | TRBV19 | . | TGTGCCAGTAGTATCTGGGGGCGTACTGAAGCTTTCTTT | CASSIWGRTEAFF
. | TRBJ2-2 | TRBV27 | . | TGTGCCAGCAGTTTATCGAGGTCCGGGAGTGGCACCGGGGAGCTGTTTTTT | CASSLSRSGSGTGELFF
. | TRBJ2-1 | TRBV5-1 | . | TGCGCCAGCAGCCCGGAGGGGGACAGCTACAATGAGCAGTTCTTC | CASSPEGDSYNEQFF
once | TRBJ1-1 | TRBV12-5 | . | TGTGCTAGTGGTCCTGGACAGACTCGGATGAACACTGAAGCTTTCTTT | CASGPGQTRMNTEAFF
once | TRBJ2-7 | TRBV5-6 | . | TGTGCCAGCAGCTTTGGGCTTTACTACGAGCAGTACTTC | CASSFGLYYEQYF
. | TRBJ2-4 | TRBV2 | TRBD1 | TGTGCCAGCACCCCCGGACAGGGGAGGGGCATTCAGTACTTC | CASTPGQGRGIQYF